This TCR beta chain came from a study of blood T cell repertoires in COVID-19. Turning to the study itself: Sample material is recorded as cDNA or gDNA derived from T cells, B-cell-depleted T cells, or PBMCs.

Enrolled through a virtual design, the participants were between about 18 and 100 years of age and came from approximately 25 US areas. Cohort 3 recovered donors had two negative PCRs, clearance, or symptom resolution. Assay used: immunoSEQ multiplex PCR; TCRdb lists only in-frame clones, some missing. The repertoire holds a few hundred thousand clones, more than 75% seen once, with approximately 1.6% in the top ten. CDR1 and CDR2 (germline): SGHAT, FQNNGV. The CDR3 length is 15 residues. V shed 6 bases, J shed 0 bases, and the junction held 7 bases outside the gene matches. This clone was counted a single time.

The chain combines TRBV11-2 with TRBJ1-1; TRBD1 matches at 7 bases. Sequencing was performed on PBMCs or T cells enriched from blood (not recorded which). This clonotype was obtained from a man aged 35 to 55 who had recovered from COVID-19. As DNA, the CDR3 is TGTGCCAGCAGGTTCTACAGGGGCGTGAACACTGAAGCTTTCTTT. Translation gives CASRFYRGVNTEAFF.